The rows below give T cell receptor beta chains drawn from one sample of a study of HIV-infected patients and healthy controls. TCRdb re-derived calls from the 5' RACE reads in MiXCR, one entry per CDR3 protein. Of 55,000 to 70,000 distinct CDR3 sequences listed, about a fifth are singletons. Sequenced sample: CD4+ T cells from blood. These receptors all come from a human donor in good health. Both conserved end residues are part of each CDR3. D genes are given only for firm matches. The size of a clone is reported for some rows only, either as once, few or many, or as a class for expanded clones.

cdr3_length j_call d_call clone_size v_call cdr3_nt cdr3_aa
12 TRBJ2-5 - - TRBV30 TGTGCCTGGAGTGTACAGGGAGAGACCCAGTACTTC CAWSVQGETQYF
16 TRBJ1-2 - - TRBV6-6 TGTGCCAGCAGTTACGCGGCGGACAGTTTTAACTATGGCTACACCTTC CASSYAADSFNYGYTF
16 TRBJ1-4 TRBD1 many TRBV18 TGTGCCAGCTCATCAGGGGGCGTGAAAACTAATGAAAAACTGTTTTTT CASSSGGVKTNEKLFF
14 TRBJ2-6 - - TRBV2 TGTGCCAGCAGTCAACTCTCTGGGGCCAACGTCCTGACTTTC CASSQLSGANVLTF
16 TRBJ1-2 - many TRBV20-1 TGCAGTGCTAGAGATCAAGGTCGCATTGGGGGCTATGGCTACACCTTC CSARDQGRIGGYGYTF
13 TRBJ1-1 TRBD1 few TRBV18 TGTGCCAGCTCACCTGGGACAGGGACTGAAGCTTTCTTT CASSPGTGTEAFF
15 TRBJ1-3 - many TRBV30 TGTGCCTGGAGTTCGACATGGTTTCATGGAAACACCATATATTTT CAWSSTWFHGNTIYF
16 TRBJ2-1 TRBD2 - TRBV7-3 TGTGCCAGCAGCTTTAGCGGGACGGGGGCTTACAATGAGCAGTTCTTC CASSFSGTGAYNEQFF
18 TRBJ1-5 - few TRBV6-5 TGTGCCAGCAGGGGAGGTCCAGGGAGGTCTAATAGCAATCAGCCCCAGCATTTT CASRGGPGRSNSNQPQHF
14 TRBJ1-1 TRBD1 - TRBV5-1 TGCGCCAGCAGTACAGGGGAGGTAAGAACTGAAGCTTTCTTT CASSTGEVRTEAFF
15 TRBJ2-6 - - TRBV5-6 TGTGCCAGCAGCTTGCCGTGGTCTGGGGCCAACGTCCTGACTTTC CASSLPWSGANVLTF
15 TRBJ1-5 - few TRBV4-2 TGTGCCAGCAGCCAAGAAGGATGGGGCAATCAGCCCCAGCATTTT CASSQEGWGNQPQHF
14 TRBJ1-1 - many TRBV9 TGTGCCAGCAGCAGGGGGACCGACAGGACTGAAGCTTTCTTT CASSRGTDRTEAFF
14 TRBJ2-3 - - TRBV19 TGTGCCAGTAGTATGGACCCTAGCACAGATACGCAGTATTTT CASSMDPSTDTQYF
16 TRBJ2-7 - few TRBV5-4 TGTGCCAGCAGCCGAAACCCCCCAGGACTATCCTACGAGCAGTACTTC CASSRNPPGLSYEQYF
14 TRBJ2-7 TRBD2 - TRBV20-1 TGCAGTGCTACGGTAACTAGCGGGATACGCGAGCAGTACTTC CSATVTSGIREQYF
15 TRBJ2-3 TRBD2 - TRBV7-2 TGTGCCAGCAGCTTCCCCGGGGGGGGGGCAGATACGCAGTATTTT CASSFPGGGADTQYF
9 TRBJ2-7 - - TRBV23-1 TGCGCCGGGTCTTTGGAGCAGTACTTC CAGSLEQYF
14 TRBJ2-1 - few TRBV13 TGTGCCAGCAGCCTGACTAGCTCCTACAATGAGCAGTTCTTC CASSLTSSYNEQFF
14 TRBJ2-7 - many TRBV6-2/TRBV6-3 TGTGCCAGCAGTTGGCCACAGGGAGCCTACGAGCAGTACTTC CASSWPQGAYEQYF
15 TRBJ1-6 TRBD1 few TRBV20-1 TGCAGTGCTAGAGACACGGACAGGTGGGATTCACCCCTCCACTTT CSARDTDRWDSPLHF
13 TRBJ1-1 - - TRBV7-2 TGTGCCAGCAGCACGAACGCTAACACTGAAGCTTTCTTT CASSTNANTEAFF
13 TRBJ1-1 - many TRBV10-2 TGCGCCAGCAGTGAATGGGGGGACACTGAAGCTTTCTTT CASSEWGDTEAFF
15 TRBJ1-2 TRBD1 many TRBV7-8 TGTGCCAGCAGCCTCCGACAGGGGACGGGCTATGGCTACACCTTC CASSLRQGTGYGYTF
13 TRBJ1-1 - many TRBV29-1 TGCAGCGTTGTAAGGAGGCTGAACACTGAAGCTTTCTTT CSVVRRLNTEAFF
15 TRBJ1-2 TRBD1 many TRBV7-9 TGTGCCAGCAGCTTAGAGACAGGGGGACACTATGGCTACACCTTC CASSLETGGHYGYTF
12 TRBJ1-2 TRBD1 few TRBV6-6 TGTGCCAGCAGAGGGGACAGCTATGGCTACACCTTC CASRGDSYGYTF
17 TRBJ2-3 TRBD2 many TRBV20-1 TGCAGTGCTGAGGGGCTAGCGGGGACTACGAGCACAGATACGCAGTATTTT CSAEGLAGTTSTDTQYF
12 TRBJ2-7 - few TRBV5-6 TGTGCCAGCAGCTTCTCTGCCTACGAGCAGTACTTC CASSFSAYEQYF
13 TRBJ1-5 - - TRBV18 TGTGCCAGCTCACGGGACGGGAATCAGCCCCAGCATTTT CASSRDGNQPQHF
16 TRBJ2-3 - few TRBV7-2 TGTGCCAGCAGCTTAGGGGTCAACTACCGCACAGATACGCAGTATTTT CASSLGVNYRTDTQYF
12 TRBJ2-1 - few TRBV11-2 TGTGCCAGCAGCCGACAGTACAATGAGCAGTTCTTC CASSRQYNEQFF
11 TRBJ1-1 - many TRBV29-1 TGCAGCGTTACGGAGCAGGGTCGCGCTTTCTTT CSVTEQGRAFF
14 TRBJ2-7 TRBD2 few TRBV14 TGTGCCAGCAGCCAGGTACTAGCGGGTTCCGAGCAGTACTTC CASSQVLAGSEQYF
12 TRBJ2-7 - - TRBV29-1 TGCAGCGTGACCCAGGGCAGCTACGAGCAGTACTTC CSVTQGSYEQYF
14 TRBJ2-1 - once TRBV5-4 TGTGCCAGCAGCTTCAAGGAGGGGTCCGGAGAGCAGTTCTTC CASSFKEGSGEQFF
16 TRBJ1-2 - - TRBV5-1 TGCGCCAGCAGCCCATACACCCGACAGGCTAACTATGGCTACACCTTC CASSPYTRQANYGYTF
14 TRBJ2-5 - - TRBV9 TGTGCCAGCAGCGTAGGGTACCTTGAAGAGACCCAGTACTTC CASSVGYLEETQYF
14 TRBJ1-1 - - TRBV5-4 TGTGCCAGCAGCCTCCGGGACGGAAGCACTGAAGCTTTCTTT CASSLRDGSTEAFF
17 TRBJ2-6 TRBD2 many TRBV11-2 TGTGCCAGCAGCTCCCCGGGAGGACTAGCTGGGGCCAACGTCCTGACTTTC CASSSPGGLAGANVLTF
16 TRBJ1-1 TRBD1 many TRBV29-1 TGCAGCGCTTGGAAGCCCCCCGGGACAGGGAACACTGAAGCTTTCTTT CSAWKPPGTGNTEAFF
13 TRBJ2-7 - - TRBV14 TGTGCCAGCAGCCAAGTTACAGGGAGCGAGCAGTACTTC CASSQVTGSEQYF